This T cell receptor beta chain was identified during a study of T cell responses to AZD1222 COVID-19 vaccine. Whole-study results and caveats: Reportedly, nearly half the spike-specific TCRs target unmutated variant regions. Just a handful of AZD1222 recipients were seropositive at baseline.

Germline V gives CDR1 SNHLY, CDR2 FYNNEI. Trimming shortened V by 4 bases and J by 8 bases, and 6 bases separated the two germline ends. CDR3 length: 12 residues. About this clone: What it binds is unknown.

Here immunoSEQ multiplex PCR was the method, and the copy in TCRdb shows in-frame clones only, minus some. The table records about 180,000 clones, approximately 92% of them present only once. The J gene is TRBJ1-6, the V gene TRBV2; D unresolved. The sequence came from an adult who received the MenACWY meningococcal vaccine as a control. The source material was peripheral blood, sampled 28 days after the second dose of the MenACWY control vaccine. This CDR3 is CASSVSDSPLHF. The CDR3 DNA reads as TGTGCCAGCAGTGTCAGTGATTCACCCCTCCACTTT.